This TCR beta chain was sequenced during a study of cytotoxic CD8 clonotypes in ibrutinib-treated CLL. Overall study context: Response samples came after a median roughly 11 months of treatment, range 6 to 36. Mean productive templates were under 260,000; mean productive rearrangements were roughly 90,000.

This CDR3 is built from 14 residues. Germline CDR1 is SGDLS and CDR2 is YYNGEE. The V gene lost 0 bases and the J gene lost 4 bases, with 8 bases spanning the gap. Sequencing used immunoSEQ multiplex PCR; TCRdb keeps in-frame clones, though not all of them. The sample includes 90,000 to 150,000 clones, 50% to 65% of them seen just once. The sequencing here drew on PBMCs, taken after 24 months of ibrutinib treatment. This receptor was obtained from a human donor with chronic lymphocytic leukemia. The chain carries TRBV9 and TRBJ1-3, with a tentative D call TRBD1 (6 bases). The CDR3 loop is CASSVDGQGNTIYF. CDR3 in DNA: TGTGCCAGCAGCGTAGATGGACAGGGAAACACCATATATTTT. The full variable domain, with the rest looked up from reference TRBV9 and TRBJ1-3, is DSGVTQTPKHLITATGQRVTLRCSPRSGDLSVYWYQQSLDQGLQFLIQYYNGEERAKGNILERFSAQQFPDLHSELNLSSLELGDSALYFCASSVDGQGNTIYFGEGSWLTVV.